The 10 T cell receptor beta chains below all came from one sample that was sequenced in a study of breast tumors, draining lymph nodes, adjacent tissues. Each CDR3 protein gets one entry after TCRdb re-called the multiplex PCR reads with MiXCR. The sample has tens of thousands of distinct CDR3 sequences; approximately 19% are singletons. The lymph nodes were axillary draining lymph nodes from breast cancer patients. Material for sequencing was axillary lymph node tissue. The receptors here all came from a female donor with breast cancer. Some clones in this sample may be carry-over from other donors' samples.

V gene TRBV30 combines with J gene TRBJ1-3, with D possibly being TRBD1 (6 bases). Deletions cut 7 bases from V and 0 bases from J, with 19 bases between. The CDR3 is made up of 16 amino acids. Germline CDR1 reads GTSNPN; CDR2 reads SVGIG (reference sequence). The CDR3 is CASNTRGALSGNTIYF. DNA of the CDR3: TGTGCCTCCAATACCCGGGGGGCCCTCTCTGGAAACACCATATATTTT.

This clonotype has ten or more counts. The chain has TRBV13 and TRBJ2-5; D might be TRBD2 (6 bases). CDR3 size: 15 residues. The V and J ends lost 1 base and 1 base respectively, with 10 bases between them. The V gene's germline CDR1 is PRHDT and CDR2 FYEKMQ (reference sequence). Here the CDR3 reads CASSLAFSGQETQYF. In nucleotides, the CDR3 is TGTGCCAGCAGCTTAGCCTTTAGCGGCCAAGAGACCCAGTACTTC.

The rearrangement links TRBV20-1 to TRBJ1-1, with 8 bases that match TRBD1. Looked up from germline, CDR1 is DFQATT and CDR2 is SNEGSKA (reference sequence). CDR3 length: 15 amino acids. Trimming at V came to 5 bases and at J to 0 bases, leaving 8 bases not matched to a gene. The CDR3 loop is CSARGQDLMNTEAFF. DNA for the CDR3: TGCAGTGCTCGGGGACAGGACTTAATGAACACTGAAGCTTTCTTT.

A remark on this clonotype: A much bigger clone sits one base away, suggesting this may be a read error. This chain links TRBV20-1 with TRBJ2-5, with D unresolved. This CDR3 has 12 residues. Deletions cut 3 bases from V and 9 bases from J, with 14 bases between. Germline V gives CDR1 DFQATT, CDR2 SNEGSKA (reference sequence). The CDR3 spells CSASDGVESQYF. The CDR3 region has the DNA TGCAGTGCTAGTGACGGAGTGGAGTCCCAGTACTTC.

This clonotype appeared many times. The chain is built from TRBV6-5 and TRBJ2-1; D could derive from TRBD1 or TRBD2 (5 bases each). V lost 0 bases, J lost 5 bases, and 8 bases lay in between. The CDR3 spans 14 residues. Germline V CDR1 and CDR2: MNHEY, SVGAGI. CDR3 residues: CASSYSGTNNEQFF. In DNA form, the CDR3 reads TGTGCCAGCAGTTACTCCGGGACCAACAATGAGCAGTTCTTC.

CDR3 sequence reads: CASSAGIRAGELFF. As DNA, the CDR3 is TGTGCCAGCAGCGCCGGGATTCGCGCCGGGGAGCTGTTTTTT. The chain is built from TRBV11-3 and TRBJ2-2; maybe TRBD2 (5 bases). Germline-derived CDR1 and CDR2 are SGHNT and YENEEA. The CDR3 is 14 residues long. V was trimmed by 5 bases and J by 6 bases, leaving 13 bases between them.

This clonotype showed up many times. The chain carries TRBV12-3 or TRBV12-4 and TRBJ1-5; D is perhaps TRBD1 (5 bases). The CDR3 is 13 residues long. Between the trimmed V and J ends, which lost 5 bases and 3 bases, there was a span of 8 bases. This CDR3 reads CASSRQINQPQHF. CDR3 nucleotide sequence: TGTGCCAGCAGTCGACAGATCAATCAGCCCCAGCATTTT.

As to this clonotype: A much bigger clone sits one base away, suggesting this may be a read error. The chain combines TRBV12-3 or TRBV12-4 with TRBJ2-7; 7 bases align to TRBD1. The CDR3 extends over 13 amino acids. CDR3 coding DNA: TGTGCCAGCGGTTTAGGGACAGACTACGAGCAGTACTTC. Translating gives CASGLGTDYEQYF.

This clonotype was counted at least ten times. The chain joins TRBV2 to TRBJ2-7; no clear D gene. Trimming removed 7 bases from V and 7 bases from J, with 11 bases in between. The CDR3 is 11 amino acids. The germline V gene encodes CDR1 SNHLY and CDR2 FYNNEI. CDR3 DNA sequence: TGTGCCAGCAAGGTAGAACGAGAGCAGTACTTC. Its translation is CASKVEREQYF.

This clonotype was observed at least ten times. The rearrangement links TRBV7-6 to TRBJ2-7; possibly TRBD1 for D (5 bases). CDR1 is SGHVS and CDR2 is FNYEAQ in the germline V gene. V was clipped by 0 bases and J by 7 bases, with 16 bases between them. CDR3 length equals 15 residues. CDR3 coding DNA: TGTGCCAGCAGCTTAGCGTCTCAGGGTGTAGGGGAGCAGTACTTC. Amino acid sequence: CASSLASQGVGEQYF. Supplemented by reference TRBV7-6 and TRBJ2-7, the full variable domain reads GAGVSQSPRYKVTKRGQDVALRCDPISGHVSLYWYRQALGQGPEFLTYFNYEAQQDKSGLPNDRFSAERPEGSISTLTIQRTEQRDSAMYRCASSLASQGVGEQYFGPGTRLTVT.